This T cell receptor beta chain comes out of a study of cytomegalovirus exposure and HLA in healthy donors. Study-wide points: A later analysis linked a missense variant in DCLRE1C to the trimming of TCR beta V and J genes. Association of approximately 18,000 TCR beta sequences with HLA alleles was found at 0.05 false discovery rate in a later analysis. The listing of some 170 TCR beta chains classed them as cytomegalovirus-associated. Most TCR beta V segments were productive about 87% or about 30% of the time in an earlier analysis.

PCR involved 60 Vbeta and 13 Jbeta primers. The table came from immunoSEQ multiplex PCR; TCRdb's copy has only in-frame clones and leaves some out. This sample has 130,000 or so clones, with approximately 80% found just once. As concerns this clone: The antigen is unknown.

CDR1 and CDR2 from the germline V gene are GTSNPN and SVGIG (reference sequence). The CDR3 has 11 amino acids. Trimming removed 3 bases at V and 9 bases at J, with 9 bases between. The source is a man aged 40-49 years in good health and CMV-seronegative. The specimen sequenced was PBMCs. The J gene is TRBJ1-3, the V gene TRBV30; the D gene is possibly TRBD1 (5 bases). CDR3 sequence reads: CAWRPGGTIYF. CDR3 nucleotides: TGTGCCTGGAGGCCGGGGGGCACCATATATTTT. The full variable domain, completed using reference TRBV30 and TRBJ1-3, is SQTIHQWPATLVQPVGSPLSLECTVEGTSNPNLYWYRQAAGRGLQLLFYSVGIGQISSEVPQNLSASRPQDRQFILSSKKLLLSDSGFYLCAWRPGGTIYFGEGSWLTVV.